One and the same sample provided the 10 T cell receptor beta chains below, sequenced in a study of shared clonotypes between healthy human individuals. Repertoires were generated with immunoSEQ multiplex PCR, while TCRdb's copy carries only in-frame clones and drops some. The data contain some 2 million clones, roughly 95% of them singletons. Sequences were obtained from naive CD4+ T cells sorted from blood. The subset: CD45RA+ positively selected. Receptors originate from a man between 18 and 29 years old in good health.

The chain links TRBV7-9 to TRBJ2-7; D is ambiguous. This CDR3 spans 13 amino acids. CDR1 is SEHNR and CDR2 is FQNEAQ in the germline V gene (reference sequence). With 3 bases removed from V and 6 bases from J, the gap between germline ends came to 12 bases. DNA of the CDR3: TGTGCCAGCAGCTTGGTTGGGGTGGGCGAGCAGTACTTC. Translated, it gives CASSLVGVGEQYF.

The rearrangement joins TRBV14 to TRBJ1-2; a weak D match, TRBD1 (5 bases). The CDR3 sequence is 14 residues long. Trimming took off 1 base at V and 6 bases at J, with 12 bases between the two ends. CDR1 SGHDN and CDR2 FVKESK come from the germline V gene. DNA for the CDR3: TGTGCCAGCAGCCAAGGAGTGTGGGGGGATGGCTACACCTTC. The encoded protein is CASSQGVWGDGYTF.

With respect to this clone: Other nucleotide sequences from this sample produce the same CDR3. The gene calls are TRBV7-2 and TRBJ2-3, with 8 bases fitting TRBD1. J gave up 2 bases and V 2 bases, and 6 bases lay outside the gene matches. The length of the CDR3 is 16 residues. In germline, CDR1 is SGHTA, CDR2 FQGNSA. Here the CDR3 reads CASSLRGTGFTDTQYF. The CDR3 coding sequence is TGTGCCAGCAGCTTAAGGGGGACAGGATTCACAGATACGCAGTATTTT.

The chain recombines TRBV4-3 with TRBJ1-6; no clear D. CDR3 length: 13 residues. The V gene's germline CDR1 is LGHNA and CDR2 YSLEER. Deletions cut 0 bases from V and 15 bases from J, with 12 bases between. The DNA for the CDR3 is TGCGCCAGCAGCCAAGAAATGCAAAGGGACCTCCACTTT. Its protein product is CASSQEMQRDLHF.

The chain joins TRBV6-6 to TRBJ1-2; 7 nucleotides agree with TRBD1. In germline, CDR1 is MNHNY, CDR2 SVGAGI (reference sequence). With 6 bases clipped from V and 3 bases from J, the junction kept 4 bases outside the gene matches. The CDR3 has 13 amino acids. In nucleotides, the CDR3 is TGTGCCAGCAGCGACAGGGCTTACTATGGCTACACCTTC. Protein product: CASSDRAYYGYTF.

The V and J genes are TRBV6-1 and TRBJ1-2; D is uncertain. V lost 0 bases and J 8 bases, leaving 16 bases between the germline ends. Germline CDR1 and CDR2: MNHNS and SASEGT. This CDR3 is 15 amino acids long. The CDR3 sequence is CASSEALGPGRGYTF. The CDR3 DNA is TGTGCCAGCAGTGAAGCGTTGGGCCCAGGTAGAGGCTACACCTTC.

The V and J genes are TRBV5-6 and TRBJ2-7, with TRBD1 identical over 7 bases. Germline assignment: CDR1 SGHDT and CDR2 YYEEEE. The CDR3 has 13 amino acids. Trimming cost V 6 bases and J 7 bases; bases outside gene matches: 10. The CDR3 bases are TGTGCCAGCACCCCCCAGGGGGACGTGGAGCAGTACTTC. Translation: CASTPQGDVEQYF.

J is TRBJ1-2 and V is TRBV7-8, with 7 bases identical to TRBD1. Trimming took 3 bases from V and 8 from J; bases not matched to a gene: 9. The CDR3 sequence is 14 residues long. CDR1 is SGHVS, CDR2 FQNEAQ, per germline. CDR3 coding DNA: TGTGCCAGCAGCTTCCGGGACAGTCGACTGGGCTACACCTTC. This gives the protein CASSFRDSRLGYTF.

V and J are TRBV5-6 and TRBJ2-7; D uncertain. V gave up 4 bases and J gave up 4 bases, with 9 bases separating them. CDR3 length: 12 amino acids. Germline CDR1 SGHDT, CDR2 YYEEEE. CDR3 in DNA: TGTGCCAGCAGCCTCGATGATTACGAGCAGTACTTC. Translating it yields CASSLDDYEQYF.

The genes are TRBV15 and TRBJ1-6, with D maybe TRBD1 (6 bases). CDR1 is LNHNV and CDR2 is YYDKDF in the germline V gene (reference sequence). Trimming took off 3 bases at V and 7 bases at J, with 13 bases between the two ends. CDR3 length: 15 residues. The CDR3 DNA follows: TGTGCCACCAGCAGTACGGCAGGGGCCAATTCACCCCTCCACTTT. This encodes CATSSTAGANSPLHF. The full variable domain, its missing parts supplied by reference TRBV15 and TRBJ1-6, is DAMVIQNPRYQVTQFGKPVTLSCSQTLNHNVMYWYQQKSSQAPKLLFHYYDKDFNNEADTPDNFQSRRPNTSFCFLDIRSPGLGDTAMYLCATSSTAGANSPLHFGNGTRLTVT.